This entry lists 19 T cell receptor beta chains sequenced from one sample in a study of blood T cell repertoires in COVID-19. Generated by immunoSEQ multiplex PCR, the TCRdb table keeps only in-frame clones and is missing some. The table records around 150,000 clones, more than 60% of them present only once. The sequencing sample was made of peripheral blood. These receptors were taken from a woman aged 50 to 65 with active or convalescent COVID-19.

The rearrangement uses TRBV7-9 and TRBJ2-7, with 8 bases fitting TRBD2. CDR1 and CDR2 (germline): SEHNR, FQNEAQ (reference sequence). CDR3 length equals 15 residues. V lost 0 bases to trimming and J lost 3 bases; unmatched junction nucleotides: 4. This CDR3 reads CASSLAVTSGYEQYF. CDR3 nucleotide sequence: TGTGCCAGCAGCTTAGCGGTAACTAGCGGCTACGAGCAGTACTTC.

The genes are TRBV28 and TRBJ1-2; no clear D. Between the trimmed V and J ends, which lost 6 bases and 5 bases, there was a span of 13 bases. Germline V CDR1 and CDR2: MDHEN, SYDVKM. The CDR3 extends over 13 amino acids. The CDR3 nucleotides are TGTGCCAGCAGGAAAACTGCCACTTATGGCTACACCTTC. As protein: CASRKTATYGYTF.

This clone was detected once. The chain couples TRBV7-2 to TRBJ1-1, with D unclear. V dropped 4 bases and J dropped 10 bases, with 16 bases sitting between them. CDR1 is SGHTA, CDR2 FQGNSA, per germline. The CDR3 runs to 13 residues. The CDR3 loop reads CASSSSNFGGAFF. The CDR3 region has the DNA TGTGCCAGCAGCTCCAGCAATTTCGGAGGAGCTTTCTTT.

The CDR3 region is CASSLAPGLASYEQYF. The CDR3 coding sequence is TGTGCCAGCAGCTTAGCCCCGGGACTAGCTTCCTACGAGCAGTACTTC. The gene calls are TRBV11-2 and TRBJ2-7; TRBD2 matches 9 bases. Germline V lookup: CDR1 SGHAT, CDR2 FQNNGV. V gave up 1 base and J gave up 1 base; unmatched junction bases: 5. The CDR3 extends over 16 amino acids.

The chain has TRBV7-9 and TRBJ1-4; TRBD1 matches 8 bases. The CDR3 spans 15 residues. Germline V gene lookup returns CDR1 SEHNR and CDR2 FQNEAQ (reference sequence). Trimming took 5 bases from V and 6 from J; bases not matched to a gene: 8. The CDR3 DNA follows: TGTGCCAGCAGCGCCGGACAGGGCAATTATGAAAAACTGTTTTTT. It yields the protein CASSAGQGNYEKLFF.

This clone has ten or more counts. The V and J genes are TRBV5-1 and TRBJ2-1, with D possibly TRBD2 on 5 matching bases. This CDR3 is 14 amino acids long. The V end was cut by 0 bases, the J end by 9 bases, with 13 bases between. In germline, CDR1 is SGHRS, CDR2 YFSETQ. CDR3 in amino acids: CASSLVSRGSEQFF. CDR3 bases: TGCGCCAGCAGCTTGGTCTCTCGGGGAAGTGAGCAGTTCTTC.

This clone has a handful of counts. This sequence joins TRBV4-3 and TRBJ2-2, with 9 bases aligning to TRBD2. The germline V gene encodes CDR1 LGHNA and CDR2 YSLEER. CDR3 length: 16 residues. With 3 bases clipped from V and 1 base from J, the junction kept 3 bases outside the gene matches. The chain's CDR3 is CASSHASGVNTGELFF. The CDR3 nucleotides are TGCGCCAGCAGCCACGCTAGCGGGGTGAACACCGGGGAGCTGTTTTTT.

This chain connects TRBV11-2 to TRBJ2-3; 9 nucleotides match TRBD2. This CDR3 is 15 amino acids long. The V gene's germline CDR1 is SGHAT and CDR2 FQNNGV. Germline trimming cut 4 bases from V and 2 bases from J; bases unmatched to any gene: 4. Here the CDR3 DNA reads TGTGCCAGCAGCTCCCTAGCGGGACCCACAGATACGCAGTATTTT. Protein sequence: CASSSLAGPTDTQYF.

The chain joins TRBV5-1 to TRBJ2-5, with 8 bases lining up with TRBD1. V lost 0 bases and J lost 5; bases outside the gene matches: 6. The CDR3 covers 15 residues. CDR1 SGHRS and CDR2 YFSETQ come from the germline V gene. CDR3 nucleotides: TGCGCCAGCAGCTTGGGTAGGACAGGGAGGGAGACCCAGTACTTC. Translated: CASSLGRTGRETQYF.

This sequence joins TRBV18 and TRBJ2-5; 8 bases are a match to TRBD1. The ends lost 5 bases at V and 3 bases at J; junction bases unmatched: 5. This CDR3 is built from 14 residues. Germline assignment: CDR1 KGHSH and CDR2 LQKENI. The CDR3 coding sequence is TGTGCCAGCTCATCACAGACAGGGGAAGAGACCCAGTACTTC. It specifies CASSSQTGEETQYF.

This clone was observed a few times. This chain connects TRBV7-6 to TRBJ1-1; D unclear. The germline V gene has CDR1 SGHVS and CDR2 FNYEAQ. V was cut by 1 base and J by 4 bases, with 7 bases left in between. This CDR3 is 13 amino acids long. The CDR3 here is CASSLGARTEAFF. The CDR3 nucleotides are TGTGCCAGCAGCTTAGGGGCCCGCACTGAAGCTTTCTTT.

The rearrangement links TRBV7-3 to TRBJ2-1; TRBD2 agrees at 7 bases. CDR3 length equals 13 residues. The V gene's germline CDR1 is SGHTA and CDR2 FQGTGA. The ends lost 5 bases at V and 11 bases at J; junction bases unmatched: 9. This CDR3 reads CASSTPGLSQQFF. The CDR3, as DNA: TGTGCCAGCAGCACCCCGGGACTAAGTCAGCAGTTCTTC.

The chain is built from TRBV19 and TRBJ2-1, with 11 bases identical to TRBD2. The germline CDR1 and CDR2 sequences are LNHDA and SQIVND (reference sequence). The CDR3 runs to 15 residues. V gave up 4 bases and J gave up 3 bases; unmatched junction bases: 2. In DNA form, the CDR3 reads TGTGCCAGTAGTAAACTAGCGGGAGACTACAATGAGCAGTTCTTC. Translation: CASSKLAGDYNEQFF.

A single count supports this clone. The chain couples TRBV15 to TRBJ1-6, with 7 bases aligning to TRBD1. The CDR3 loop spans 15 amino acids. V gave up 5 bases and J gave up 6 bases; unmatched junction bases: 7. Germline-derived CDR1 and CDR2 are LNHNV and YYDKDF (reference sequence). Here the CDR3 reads CATSRPGTVNSPLHF. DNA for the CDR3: TGTGCCACCAGCCGCCCCGGGACAGTTAATTCACCCCTCCACTTT.

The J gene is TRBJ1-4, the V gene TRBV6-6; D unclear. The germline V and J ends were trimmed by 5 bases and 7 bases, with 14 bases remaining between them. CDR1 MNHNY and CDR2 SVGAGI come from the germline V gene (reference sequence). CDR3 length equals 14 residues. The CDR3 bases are TGTGCCAGCAGTGACCCGCGGCAGTCTGAAAAACTGTTTTTT. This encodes CASSDPRQSEKLFF.

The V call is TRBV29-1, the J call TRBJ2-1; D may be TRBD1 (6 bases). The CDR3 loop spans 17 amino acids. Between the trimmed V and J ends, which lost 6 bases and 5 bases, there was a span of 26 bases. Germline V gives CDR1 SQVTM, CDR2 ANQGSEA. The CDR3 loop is CSVGSSRGQLQNNEQFF. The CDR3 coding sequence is TGCAGCGTGGGGAGTTCCAGGGGCCAACTTCAGAACAATGAGCAGTTCTTC.

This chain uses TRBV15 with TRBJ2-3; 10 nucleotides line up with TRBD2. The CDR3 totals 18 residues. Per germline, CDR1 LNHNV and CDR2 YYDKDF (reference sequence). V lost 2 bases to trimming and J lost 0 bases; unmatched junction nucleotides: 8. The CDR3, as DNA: TGTGCCACCAGCAGACCGGTTAGCGGGGGGCCCAGCACAGATACGCAGTATTTT. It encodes CATSRPVSGGPSTDTQYF. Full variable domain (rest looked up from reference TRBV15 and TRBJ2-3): DAMVIQNPRYQVTQFGKPVTLSCSQTLNHNVMYWYQQKSSQAPKLLFHYYDKDFNNEADTPDNFQSRRPNTSFCFLDIRSPGLGDTAMYLCATSRPVSGGPSTDTQYFGPGTRLTVL.

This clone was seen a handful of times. The DNA of the CDR3 is TGTGCCAGTAGTACCCTTACTCGGAGCAATCAGCCCCAGCATTTT. Amino acids: CASSTLTRSNQPQHF. This sequence joins TRBV19 and TRBJ1-5, with D unresolved. The germline V gene has CDR1 LNHDA and CDR2 SQIVND (reference sequence). The CDR3 has 15 residues. Between the trimmed V and J ends, which lost 4 bases and 1 base, there was a span of 11 bases. Drawing the rest from reference TRBV19 and TRBJ1-5, the complete variable domain is DGGITQSPKYLFRKEGQNVTLSCEQNLNHDAMYWYRQDPGQGLRLIYYSQIVNDFQKGDIAEGYSVSREKKESFPLTVTSAQKNPTAFYLCASSTLTRSNQPQHFGDGTRLSIL.

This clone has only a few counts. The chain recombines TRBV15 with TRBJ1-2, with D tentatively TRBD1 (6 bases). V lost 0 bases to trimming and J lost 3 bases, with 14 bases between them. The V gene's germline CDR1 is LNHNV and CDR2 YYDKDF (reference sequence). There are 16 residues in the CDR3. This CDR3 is CATSRDRSGEDYGYTF. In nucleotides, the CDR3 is TGTGCCACCAGCAGAGATCGGTCAGGGGAAGACTATGGCTACACCTTC. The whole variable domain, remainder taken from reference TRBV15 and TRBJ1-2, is DAMVIQNPRYQVTQFGKPVTLSCSQTLNHNVMYWYQQKSSQAPKLLFHYYDKDFNNEADTPDNFQSRRPNTSFCFLDIRSPGLGDTAMYLCATSRDRSGEDYGYTFGSGTRLTVV.